The clone carrying this TCR beta chain was found a few times. Its target is not known. The CDR3 is 15 residues long. CDR1 is SGHTA and CDR2 is FQGTGA in the germline V gene. V lost 6 bases to trimming and J lost 8 bases; unmatched junction nucleotides: 9. This specimen comes from a study of vaccination and CD4 T cells after COVID-19. Sequencing of the DNA from cultured CD4+ T cells was carried out with the Oncomine TCR Beta short-read assay. TCRdb re-derived calls from the PCR reads in MiXCR, one entry per CDR3 protein. Of under 11,000 distinct CDR3 sequences listed, 28% are singletons. The sample's treatment: approximately 10-day PBMC culture with coronavirus spike peptide pools or control peptides (ViraFEST assay).

Sequences were derived from CD4+ T cells from blood, cultured in vitro, sampled after SARS-CoV-2 vaccination. This receptor was obtained from a human donor who had recovered from COVID-19. The chain recombines TRBV7-3 with TRBJ2-2, with TRBD2 matching 10 bases. Written as DNA, the CDR3 is TGTGCCAGCAGGCAGCGGGAGGGCCTTTCAGGGGAGCTGTTTTTT. The encoded protein is CASRQREGLSGELFF.